The 26 T cell receptor beta chains below were found in one sample sequenced in a study of T cells in Graves' hyperthyroidism and ophthalmopathy (dated by TCRdb to between 2019 and 2020). The library was built by means of multiplex PCR. The instrument was an Illumina HiSeq 2000. The TCR beta CDR3 regions were amplified from RNA transcripts. A first-round RT-PCR of the TCR CDR3 used the HTBI primer set with the Qiagen OneStep RT-PCR kit. The public reads were quality trimmed at Q25 with fastp and then assembled into clones with MiXCR by TCRdb, keeping productive beta chains. Here each entry gathers all rows of one CDR3 protein and keeps the most common genes and DNA. The sample profile shows under 700,000 distinct CDR3 sequences; about a sixth of them were found once. The top ten constitute around a sixth of the sample. The specimen sequenced was blood. Source of these receptors: a woman under 30 with Graves' hyperthyroidism.

This clonotype was recorded a few times. The V call is TRBV6-1, the J call TRBJ1-5; D is uncertain. This CDR3 region has 12 residues. The V end lost 5 bases, the J end lost 9 bases, and 11 bases lay between the germline ends. CDR1 is MNHNS and CDR2 is SASEGT in the germline V gene. Written as DNA, the CDR3 is TGTGCCAGCAGTCGCCGAGGAGGGCCCCAGCATTTT. It translates to CASSRRGGPQHF.

This clonotype was seen many times. The chain employs TRBV11-2 and TRBJ2-3, with D maybe TRBD2 (5 bases). Germline loops: CDR1 SGHAT, CDR2 FQNNGV. The CDR3 extends over 15 amino acids. Trimming removed 8 bases from V and 4 bases from J, with 19 bases in between. The CDR3 region is CASPNRAPEADTQYF. CDR3 bases: TGTGCCAGCCCCAACCGGGCCCCGGAGGCAGATACGCAGTATTTT. Full variable domain (rest looked up from reference TRBV11-2 and TRBJ2-3): EAGVAQSPRYKIIEKRQSVAFWCNPISGHATLYWYQQILGQGPKLLIQFQNNGVVDDSQLPKDRFSAERLKGVDSTLKIQPAKLEDSAVYLCASPNRAPEADTQYFGPGTRLTVL.

The rearrangement joins TRBV11-2 to TRBJ1-2, with D perhaps matching TRBD1 (6 bases). The CDR3 spans 16 residues. Germline V gene lookup returns CDR1 SGHAT and CDR2 FQNNGV. V lost 8 bases to trimming and J lost 0 bases, with 19 bases between them. The CDR3 DNA reads TGTGCCAGCCGCGGGCCAGGGGTCCCCCCTAACTATGGCTACACCTTC. Protein sequence: CASRGPGVPPNYGYTF.

This rearrangement joins TRBV5-1 to TRBJ2-6; D gene ambiguous. Trimming shortened V by 4 bases and J by 0 bases, and 8 bases separated the two germline ends. This CDR3 is built from 15 residues. Germline V lookup: CDR1 SGHRS, CDR2 YFSETQ. CDR3 coding DNA: TGCGCCAGCAGCCCACACAGCTCTGGGGCCAACGTCCTGACTTTC. This encodes CASSPHSSGANVLTF.

This clonotype came up many times. The rearrangement joins TRBV6-1 to TRBJ2-1, with 10 bases identical to TRBD2. Germline V CDR1 and CDR2: MNHNS, SASEGT. With V trimmed by 6 bases and J by 0 bases, 2 bases remained unmatched. The CDR3 loop spans 15 amino acids. Here the CDR3 reads CASRERGGSYNEQFF. The CDR3 DNA follows: TGTGCCAGCAGGGAGCGGGGGGGCTCCTACAATGAGCAGTTCTTC.

This clonotype was detected many times. This chain uses TRBV28 with TRBJ2-7; D is unclear. CDR3 length: 13 amino acids. V lost 7 bases, J lost 1 base, and 11 bases lay in between. The V gene's germline CDR1 is MDHEN and CDR2 SYDVKM. The CDR3: CASTLTPSYEQYF. The CDR3 nucleotides are TGTGCCAGCACTCTGACCCCTTCCTACGAGCAGTACTTC.

This clonotype was detected only a few times. The chain has TRBV10-3 and TRBJ2-6; perhaps TRBD2 as D (5 bases). CDR1 and CDR2 from the germline V gene are ENHRY and SYGVKD. The V gene lost 0 bases and the J gene lost 1 base, with 7 bases spanning the gap. The CDR3 consists of 16 residues. The CDR3 DNA follows: TGTGCCATCAGTGAGTCTCCGGGATCTGGGGCCAACGTCCTGACTTTC. Amino acid sequence: CAISESPGSGANVLTF.

This clonotype was detected many times. The chain employs TRBV28 and TRBJ2-1, with a possible D match to TRBD2 (6 bases). The CDR3 is 13 residues long. V gave up 5 bases and J gave up 3 bases, with 8 bases separating them. CDR1 is MDHEN, CDR2 SYDVKM, per germline. CDR3 in DNA: TGTGCCAGCAGTCCGACTAGCTACAATGAGCAGTTCTTC. It codes for CASSPTSYNEQFF. Looking up the rest from reference TRBV28 and TRBJ2-1 gives the full variable domain: DVKVTQSSRYLVKRTGEKVFLECVQDMDHENMFWYRQDPGLGLRLIYFSYDVKMKEKGDIPEGYSVSREKKERFSLILESASTNQTSMYLCASSPTSYNEQFFGPGTRLTVL.

Many counts were recorded for this clonotype. CDR3 bases: TGTGCCAGCAGTGCCCGGACAGGGTTCGGGAACACTGAAGCTTTCTTT. Protein: CASSARTGFGNTEAFF. The chain joins TRBV6-1 to TRBJ1-1; TRBD1 aligns across 8 bases. Germline trimming cut 4 bases from V and 1 base from J; bases unmatched to any gene: 8. This CDR3 is 16 amino acids long. The germline gives CDR1 MNHNS, CDR2 SASEGT.

This clonotype was observed a handful of times. The chain has TRBV2 and TRBJ1-5; 8 nucleotides match TRBD1. This CDR3 region has 20 residues. CDR1 and CDR2 (germline): SNHLY, FYNNEI. V lost 2 bases and J lost 2; bases outside the gene matches: 17. CDR3 region: CASSEMLVAGGRLGNQPQHF. CDR3 nucleotide sequence: TGTGCCAGCAGTGAAATGCTGGTGGCAGGGGGCCGGTTAGGCAATCAGCCCCAGCATTTT.

This clonotype was detected ten times or more. Germline is not matched at one junction end, which may reflect a read error. J is TRBJ2-6 and V is TRBV5-1; possible D gene TRBD1, 6 bases. The CDR3 is made up of 17 amino acids. Germline V gives CDR1 SGHRS, CDR2 YFSETQ. The CDR3 is CASSLEQGIKGVNVLTF. The CDR3 DNA reads as TGCGCCAGCAGCTTGGAACAGGGTATTAAGGGGGTCAACGTCCTGACTTTC.

This clonotype came up many times. V gene TRBV24-1 combines with J gene TRBJ2-3, with TRBD2 matching 15 bases. V was clipped by 4 bases and J by 4 bases; unmatched bases: 8. The CDR3 is 18 residues long. Germline V CDR1 and CDR2: KGHDR, SFDVKD. CDR3 in DNA: TGTGCCACCAGTGACCCAAGGGGACTAGCGGGAGGAGCAGATACGCAGTATTTT. Translating it yields CATSDPRGLAGGADTQYF.

The V call is TRBV6-2 or TRBV6-3, the J call TRBJ2-1, with D perhaps assigned TRBD1 or TRBD2 (5 bases each). V lost 2 bases, J lost 2 bases, and 22 bases lay in between. This CDR3 spans 19 amino acids. Germline loops: CDR1 MNHEY, CDR2 SVGEGT. The CDR3: CASSYRGGLRDPPYNEQFF. Written as DNA, the CDR3 is TGTGCCAGCAGTTACCGCGGTGGGCTCCGGGACCCCCCCTACAATGAGCAGTTCTTC.

This clonotype was counted many times. This sequence joins TRBV5-1 and TRBJ2-7; D not resolved. Trimming left V 3 bases short and J 2 bases short, with 15 bases between. This CDR3 contains 15 residues. Germline V CDR1 and CDR2: SGHRS, YFSETQ. This CDR3 reads CASSSPDGRAYEQYF. CDR3 nucleotides: TGCGCCAGCAGCTCGCCGGATGGCAGAGCCTACGAGCAGTACTTC.

The V call is TRBV4-2, the J call TRBJ2-1, with D uncertain. V lost 0 bases and J 6 bases, leaving 9 bases between the germline ends. The CDR3 loop spans 14 amino acids. Looked up from germline, CDR1 is LGHNA and CDR2 is YNFKEQ. CDR3 in amino acids: CASSQDSRINEQFF. The DNA for the CDR3 is TGTGCCAGCAGCCAAGATTCACGAATCAATGAGCAGTTCTTC.

This chain links TRBV19 with TRBJ2-2; D is undetermined. Trimming left V 6 bases short and J 7 bases short, with 15 bases between. Germline V lookup: CDR1 LNHDA, CDR2 SQIVND (reference sequence). The CDR3 is made up of 14 amino acids. In DNA form, the CDR3 reads TGTGCCAGTAGGGGCCTGCACAACCTCGGGGAGCTGTTTTTT. Its protein is CASRGLHNLGELFF.

This clonotype showed up just a few times. V gene TRBV5-5 combines with J gene TRBJ2-2; D is perhaps TRBD1 (5 bases). Germline CDR1 is SGHKS and CDR2 is YYEKEE (reference sequence). V gave up 3 bases and J gave up 6 bases, with 15 bases separating them. The CDR3 loop spans 15 amino acids. DNA for the CDR3: TGTGCCAGCAGCTCCGAGGCAGGGTCCCCCGGGGAGCTGTTTTTT. Amino acids: CASSSEAGSPGELFF.

V gene TRBV3-1 combines with J gene TRBJ2-7, with D maybe TRBD2 (5 bases). The CDR3 has 12 residues. CDR1 is LGHDT, CDR2 YNNKEL, per germline (reference sequence). V lost 4 bases to trimming and J lost 6 bases, with 10 bases between them. CDR3 nucleotide sequence: TGTGCCAGCAGCCGAGGGCAGCGCGAGCAGTACTTC. This gives the protein CASSRGQREQYF.

This clonotype turned up a few times. The chain combines TRBV29-1 with TRBJ2-5, with D hard to call. CDR1 and CDR2 from the germline V gene are SQVTM and ANQGSEA. The CDR3 length is 12 residues. Between the trimmed V and J ends, which lost 0 bases and 6 bases, there was a span of 8 bases. The CDR3 is CSVEEAAKTQYF. The CDR3 region has the DNA TGCAGCGTTGAAGAAGCCGCCAAGACCCAGTACTTC.

This clonotype was observed a handful of times. The chain uses TRBV24-1 and TRBJ2-3; 11 bases align to TRBD2. Trimming took 3 bases from V and 2 from J; bases not matched to a gene: 3. Germline V gene lookup returns CDR1 KGHDR and CDR2 SFDVKD. The CDR3 sequence is 16 residues long. The CDR3 protein is CATSDPLAGATDTQYF. CDR3 DNA sequence: TGTGCCACCAGTGATCCACTAGCGGGGGCCACAGATACGCAGTATTTT.

This clonotype was counted ten times or more. The chain recombines TRBV30 with TRBJ1-2, with TRBD1 identical over 10 bases. Germline CDR1 is GTSNPN and CDR2 is SVGIG (reference sequence). Trimming cost V 2 bases and J 8 bases; bases outside gene matches: 17. CDR3 length: 17 amino acids. CDR3: CAWSKGQGRSWGYGYTF. DNA of the CDR3: TGTGCCTGGAGTAAGGGACAGGGGCGTTCTTGGGGTTACGGCTACACCTTC.

This clonotype was detected many times. The V and J genes are TRBV5-1 and TRBJ2-1; D call uncertain. Trimming left V 3 bases short and J 7 bases short, with 14 bases between. From germline, CDR1 is SGHRS and CDR2 YFSETQ. The CDR3 loop spans 14 amino acids. The CDR3 DNA follows: TGCGCCAGCAGCTCCACGCAGGCCAAAAATGAGCAGTTCTTC. The encoded protein is CASSSTQAKNEQFF.

A few counts support this clonotype. The V call is TRBV12-3 or TRBV12-4, the J call TRBJ2-6, with D unresolved. The V end lost 3 bases, the J end lost 2 bases, and 8 bases lay between the germline ends. The CDR3 is 15 amino acids. This CDR3 reads CASSFSVPGANVLTF. DNA for the CDR3: TGTGCCAGCAGTTTCAGCGTGCCTGGGGCCAACGTCCTGACTTTC.

The chain uses TRBV12-3 or TRBV12-4 and TRBJ1-6; D is possibly TRBD1 (5 bases). V was trimmed by 3 bases and J by 10 bases, leaving 13 bases between them. This CDR3 contains 14 residues. The CDR3 region has the DNA TGTGCCAGCAGTTTGGAGACAGTCTCCTCACCCCTCCACTTT. Residues: CASSLETVSSPLHF.

The V call is TRBV4-3, the J call TRBJ1-2, with D possibly being TRBD1 (5 bases). This CDR3 spans 15 amino acids. Germline CDR1 reads LGHNA; CDR2 reads YSLEER. V lost 0 bases to trimming and J lost 4 bases, with 12 bases between them. CDR3 sequence: CASSQEQVGGYGYTF. For the CDR3, the DNA is TGCGCCAGCAGCCAAGAACAGGTCGGGGGCTATGGCTACACCTTC.

This clonotype showed up many times. The chain recombines TRBV12-3 or TRBV12-4 with TRBJ2-5; no reliable D call. The V end was cut by 4 bases, the J end by 2 bases, with 11 bases between. This CDR3 is 14 amino acids long. CDR3 amino acids: CASSSGILQETQYF. The CDR3 nucleotides read TGTGCCAGCAGTTCGGGCATTTTACAAGAGACCCAGTACTTC.